A single sample is the source of the 25 T cell receptor beta chains below, sequenced in a study of T cell repertoires in cytomegalovirus infection. TCRdb called the reads again in MiXCR, with one record for every CDR3 protein. The profile shows 200,000 to 250,000 distinct CDR3 sequences, roughly 34% of them singletons. These receptors lack a known antigen. Sequences were derived from CD8+ T cells from cultured PBMCs, sampled from culture after CMV antigen stimulation. These receptors all stem from a human donor in good health (CMV status not recorded). Some clones in this sample may be carry-over from other donors' samples.

In this sample, this clonotype turned up a few times. The chain couples TRBV10-3 to TRBJ2-7, with D maybe TRBD1 (6 bases). CDR3 length equals 15 residues. CDR1 is ENHRY and CDR2 is SYGVKD in the germline V gene. The V gene lost 6 bases and the J gene lost 2 bases, with 17 bases spanning the gap. The DNA for the CDR3 is TGTGCCATCAGAGTTGACAGGCGGTTGCCCTACGAGCAGTACTTC. Translating gives CAIRVDRRLPYEQYF.

This clonotype appeared a few times. The rearrangement joins TRBV15 to TRBJ1-4; D perhaps matches TRBD1 (5 bases). Trimming shortened V by 0 bases and J by 8 bases, and 25 bases separated the two germline ends. The CDR3 totals 19 residues. Germline V CDR1 and CDR2: LNHNV, YYDKDF (reference sequence). CDR3 in amino acids: CATSRDSFSGAGIAEKLFF. CDR3 DNA sequence: TGTGCCACCAGCAGAGATAGTTTCTCTGGGGCAGGGATAGCGGAAAAACTGTTTTTT.

The chain joins TRBV7-9 to TRBJ2-4; D is possibly TRBD1 or TRBD2 (5 bases each). This CDR3 has 15 residues. Germline loops: CDR1 SEHNR, CDR2 FQNEAQ (reference sequence). Trimming removed 9 bases at V and 2 bases at J, with 17 bases between. The CDR3 coding sequence is TGTGCCAGTCAGCACCCTGGGGGAACCAAAAACATTCAGTACTTC. Its translation: CASQHPGGTKNIQYF.

The chain has TRBV11-2 and TRBJ2-7, with D possibly being TRBD2 (5 bases). Germline CDR1 reads SGHAT; CDR2 reads FQNNGV. Trimming took 3 bases from V and 4 from J, leaving 19 bases between them. The CDR3 is 16 residues long. The CDR3 DNA sequence: TGTGCCAGCAGCTTCGAGGCCGGGAAGAGGTTTTACGAGCAGTACTTC. It translates to CASSFEAGKRFYEQYF.

This chain uses TRBV6-8 with TRBJ2-5; TRBD2 aligns across 10 bases. The V gene end was trimmed by 3 bases and the J gene end by 3 bases; junction bases not matched to a gene: 4. This CDR3 has 15 residues. Germline V lookup: CDR1 MNHGY, CDR2 SAAAGT. In DNA, the CDR3 is TGTGCCAGCAGTTATCGTAGCGGGGGGAAAGAGACCCAGTACTTC. This encodes CASSYRSGGKETQYF.

V gene TRBV6-1 combines with J gene TRBJ1-1, with a weak D call TRBD1 (6 bases). There are 15 residues in the CDR3. Looked up from germline, CDR1 is MNHNS and CDR2 is SASEGT. V was shortened by 5 bases and J by 5 bases, with 18 bases between the two germline ends. CDR3 loop: CASSTPVEGETEAFF. The CDR3 bases are TGTGCCAGCAGTACTCCGGTTGAGGGGGAAACTGAAGCTTTCTTT.

This clonotype showed up just once. V and J are TRBV19 and TRBJ2-1, with 10 bases aligning to TRBD2. Per germline, CDR1 LNHDA and CDR2 SQIVND (reference sequence). CDR3 length: 15 amino acids. With V trimmed by 3 bases and J by 10 bases, 9 bases remained unmatched. The CDR3 region is CASSIVLAGYIEQFF. CDR3 coding DNA: TGTGCCAGTAGTATCGTACTAGCGGGATATATCGAGCAGTTCTTC.

The J gene is TRBJ1-4, the V gene TRBV20-1, with TRBD1 identical over 12 bases. Germline V gives CDR1 DFQATT, CDR2 SNEGSKA (reference sequence). The CDR3 sequence is 20 residues long. Trimming removed 0 bases from V and 0 bases from J; junction bases left unmatched: 11. The CDR3 DNA reads TGCAGTGCTAGAGACAAATTCGGGACAGGGGGCTATTCAACTAATGAAAAACTGTTTTTT. This sequence encodes CSARDKFGTGGYSTNEKLFF.

This clonotype came up once. A read error may be the cause here, since a much bigger clone is one base away. The CDR3 does not end in the conserved phenylalanine or tryptophan, so this is likely a read error. This CDR3 reads CASSPDPQREGTYEQYL. The DNA for the CDR3 is TGTGCCAGCAGCCCAGACCCGCAGCGGGAGGGGACCTACGAGCAGTACTTA. V usage is TRBV7-2 and J usage is TRBJ2-7; 10 nucleotides line up with TRBD2. Germline V gene data show CDR1 as SGHTA and CDR2 as FQGNSA. V lost 5 bases, J lost 2 bases, and 12 bases stayed unmatched. The CDR3 is 17 amino acids.

In its sample, this clonotype was seen a few times. The chain employs TRBV10-2 and TRBJ2-7; weak D call: TRBD2 (6 bases). V was clipped by 6 bases and J by 3 bases, with 18 bases between them. The CDR3 runs to 15 residues. Per the germline V gene, CDR1 is WSHSY and CDR2 is SAAADI. Written as DNA, the CDR3 is TGCGCCAGCAGCCTATCAGGAGGGCAAGGCTACGAGCAGTACTTC. This sequence encodes CASSLSGGQGYEQYF.

This chain links TRBV6-2 or TRBV6-3 with TRBJ2-7; 7 bases align to TRBD1. CDR1 MNHEY and CDR2 SVGEGT come from the germline V gene. After removal of 6 bases from V and 5 bases from J, the junction contained 1 base not matched to a gene. The CDR3 contains 11 residues. In DNA, the CDR3 is TGTGCCAGCAGACAGGGGAACGAGCAGTACTTC. It yields the protein CASRQGNEQYF.

The V call is TRBV15, the J call TRBJ1-5; D remains ambiguous. This CDR3 has 14 residues. Germline CDR1 is LNHNV and CDR2 is YYDKDF (reference sequence). Trimming left V 6 bases short and J 5 bases short, with 14 bases between. The CDR3 DNA reads TGTGCCACCAGTCCGACTGTGATGGATCAGCCCCAGCATTTT. It specifies CATSPTVMDQPQHF.

The CDR3 protein is CASSLSGQGGYNSPLHF. The CDR3 DNA reads TGTGCCAGCAGTTTAAGTGGACAGGGAGGGTATAATTCACCCCTCCACTTT. The chain couples TRBV27 to TRBJ1-6; TRBD1 matches at 8 bases. The V gene end was trimmed by 2 bases and the J gene end by 4 bases; junction bases not matched to a gene: 7. CDR3 length: 17 amino acids. Germline V gene lookup returns CDR1 MNHEY and CDR2 SMNVEV (reference sequence).

The chain recombines TRBV28 with TRBJ2-7; 9 nucleotides match TRBD1. CDR1 is MDHEN, CDR2 SYDVKM, per germline. The CDR3 sequence is 13 residues long. J lost 3 bases, V lost 6 bases, and 3 bases had no gene match. The CDR3 nucleotides read TGTGCCAGCAGGACGACAGGGGGCTACGAGCAGTACTTC. It yields the protein CASRTTGGYEQYF.

This chain joins TRBV12-5 and TRBJ2-1; D is uncertain. V was trimmed by 4 bases and J by 1 base, leaving 20 bases between them. Per germline, CDR1 LGHNT and CDR2 FRNRAP. The CDR3 is 18 residues long. The CDR3 loop is CASGSLRLPAGSYNEQFF. The CDR3 nucleotides read TGTGCTAGTGGTTCCCTCCGACTCCCAGCCGGGTCCTACAATGAGCAGTTCTTC.

This clonotype appeared many times. This rearrangement joins TRBV7-2 to TRBJ1-5, with D maybe TRBD1 (6 bases). There are 15 residues in the CDR3. V was trimmed by 5 bases and J by 4 bases, leaving 15 bases between them. In germline, CDR1 is SGHTA, CDR2 FQGNSA. CDR3 sequence: CASSRQDSRNQPQHF. The CDR3 bases are TGTGCCAGCAGCCGGCAGGACAGCCGGAATCAGCCCCAGCATTTT. Complete variable domain (other parts from reference TRBV7-2 and TRBJ1-5): GAGVSQSPSNKVTEKGKDVELRCDPISGHTALYWYRQSLGQGLEFLIYFQGNSAPDKSGLPSDRFSAERTGGSVSTLTIQRTQQEDSAVYLCASSRQDSRNQPQHFGDGTRLSIL.

V is TRBV6-1 and J is TRBJ1-2; D gene ambiguous. This CDR3 has 11 residues. The germline V gene has CDR1 MNHNS and CDR2 SASEGT. With 9 bases removed from V and 6 bases from J, the gap between germline ends came to 11 bases. This CDR3 is CASLRRDGYTF. The CDR3 bases are TGTGCCAGTCTCAGGCGGGATGGCTACACCTTC.

The chain couples TRBV5-4 to TRBJ2-2, with D possibly matching TRBD1 (5 bases). This CDR3 is 13 amino acids long. Trimming shortened V by 5 bases and J by 6 bases, and 11 bases separated the two germline ends. The V gene's germline CDR1 is SGHNT and CDR2 YYREEE (reference sequence). CDR3: CASRWGSSGELFF. DNA for the CDR3: TGTGCCAGCAGATGGGGCTCCTCCGGGGAGCTGTTTTTT.

This clonotype has only a few counts. The J gene is TRBJ2-3, the V gene TRBV6-1, with 14 bases matching TRBD2. The CDR3 consists of 19 residues. With 5 bases clipped from V and 6 bases from J, the junction kept 16 bases outside the gene matches. The germline V gene encodes CDR1 MNHNS and CDR2 SASEGT. This CDR3 is CASSWEGGGLAGDPDTQYF. The CDR3 bases are TGTGCCAGCAGTTGGGAGGGGGGGGGACTAGCGGGAGATCCGGATACGCAGTATTTT.

This clonotype was detected a few times. The chain combines TRBV7-9 with TRBJ2-5, with D hard to call. CDR1 is SEHNR, CDR2 FQNEAQ, per germline (reference sequence). CDR3 size: 14 residues. The V end lost 1 base, the J end lost 5 bases, and 11 bases lay between the germline ends. The DNA of the CDR3 is TGTGCCAGCAGCTTAGGAGGATCGGCGGAGACCCAGTACTTC. This translates into CASSLGGSAETQYF.

This clonotype was detected only once. The V call is TRBV5-5, the J call TRBJ1-2, with a weak D call TRBD1 (6 bases). V lost 1 base to trimming and J lost 7 bases, with 20 bases between them. The CDR3 is made up of 16 amino acids. The germline gives CDR1 SGHKS, CDR2 YYEKEE (reference sequence). CDR3 in amino acids: CASSLNPQGGNSGYTF. The CDR3 bases are TGTGCCAGCAGCTTGAACCCACAGGGTGGAAATTCTGGCTACACCTTC.

The rearrangement links TRBV14 to TRBJ2-1; D possibly corresponds to TRBD2 (5 bases). Trimming removed 0 bases at V and 0 bases at J, with 15 bases between. Germline CDR1 SGHDN, CDR2 FVKESK. The CDR3 loop spans 18 amino acids. Written as DNA, the CDR3 is TGTGCCAGCAGCCAAGACCCCGCGGGCTACGTCTCCTACAATGAGCAGTTCTTC. It codes for CASSQDPAGYVSYNEQFF.

The chain employs TRBV7-9 and TRBJ2-7, with 8 bases identical to TRBD2. The CDR3 extends over 12 amino acids. The germline gives CDR1 SEHNR, CDR2 FQNEAQ (reference sequence). V dropped 2 bases and J dropped 6; count of bases not matched to a gene: 0. The CDR3 nucleotides read TGTGCCAGCAGCTTACTAGCGGGCGAGCAGTACTTC. This gives the protein CASSLLAGEQYF.

The chain uses TRBV7-3 and TRBJ1-1; TRBD1 might be the D (6 bases). V was shortened by 5 bases and J by 3 bases, with 19 bases between the two germline ends. CDR1 is SGHTA, CDR2 FQGTGA, per germline. The length of the CDR3 is 16 residues. CDR3 protein: CASSLFGGGEHTEAFF. The CDR3 nucleotides are TGTGCCAGCAGCCTATTCGGAGGGGGTGAGCACACTGAAGCTTTCTTT. Combining the CDR3 with reference TRBV7-3 and TRBJ1-1 gives the whole variable domain GAGVSQTPSNKVTEKGKYVELRCDPISGHTALYWYRQSLGQGPEFLIYFQGTGAADDSGLPNDRFFAVRPEGSVSTLKIQRTERGDSAVYLCASSLFGGGEHTEAFFGQGTRLTVV.

The chain recombines TRBV11-2 with TRBJ2-4; D is uncertain. In germline, CDR1 is SGHAT, CDR2 FQNNGV. There are 15 residues in the CDR3. V shed 4 bases and J shed 0 bases, with 10 bases lying between them. As DNA, the CDR3 is TGTGCCAGCAGCTCCAGGACGGTAGCCAAAAACATTCAGTACTTC. This sequence encodes CASSSRTVAKNIQYF. The full variable domain, completed using reference TRBV11-2 and TRBJ2-4, is EAGVAQSPRYKIIEKRQSVAFWCNPISGHATLYWYQQILGQGPKLLIQFQNNGVVDDSQLPKDRFSAERLKGVDSTLKIQPAKLEDSAVYLCASSSRTVAKNIQYFGAGTRLSVL.